The 5 T cell receptor beta chains below all came from one sample that was sequenced in a study of OX40 agonist ivuxolimab in advanced cancers. Some clones are missing from TCRdb's copy, which holds only in-frame ones; the method was immunoSEQ multiplex PCR. The sample carries 55,000 to 65,000 clones, 90% to 95% recorded once. The sample consisted of CD4+ or CD8+ T cells sorted from blood, taken in a trial of the OX40 agonist ivuxolimab. The receptor set was obtained from an adult with an advanced solid tumor such as melanoma, head and neck, liver or kidney cancer.

V usage is TRBV27 and J usage is TRBJ2-5, with TRBD1 as a possible D gene (5 bases). The V end lost 5 bases, the J end lost 2 bases, and 12 bases lay between the germline ends. This CDR3 region has 14 residues. CDR1 is MNHEY, CDR2 SMNVEV, per germline (reference sequence). CDR3 in DNA: TGTGCCAGCAGTCCTTTAGGGGCTCAAGAGACCCAGTACTTC. It translates to CASSPLGAQETQYF.

This chain connects TRBV4-1 to TRBJ1-4, with TRBD1 identical over 9 bases. CDR1 MGHRA and CDR2 YSYEKL come from the germline V gene. This CDR3 has 15 residues. The trim removed 2 bases at V and 7 bases at J, leaving 5 bases unmatched. The CDR3 reads CASSQTGGWGEKLFF. CDR3 nucleotides: TGCGCCAGCAGCCAAACAGGGGGCTGGGGTGAAAAACTGTTTTTT.

The CDR3 protein is CASSLSGWNTGELFF. CDR3 bases: TGTGCCAGCAGTTTATCAGGGTGGAACACCGGGGAGCTGTTTTTT. The chain is built from TRBV27 and TRBJ2-2; D gene unclear. V dropped 0 bases and J dropped 1 base, with 6 bases sitting between them. CDR1 MNHEY and CDR2 SMNVEV come from the germline V gene (reference sequence). This CDR3 comprises 15 residues.

This rearrangement joins TRBV27 to TRBJ2-7; D is possibly TRBD1 or TRBD2 (5 bases each). This CDR3 comprises 16 residues. V lost 0 bases to trimming and J lost 0 bases, with 12 bases between them. Germline V gene sequence: CDR1 MNHEY, CDR2 SMNVEV (reference sequence). CDR3 region: CASSLSWSGSSYEQYF. CDR3 bases: TGTGCCAGCAGTTTATCGTGGTCAGGGAGCTCCTACGAGCAGTACTTC.

The chain is built from TRBV6-1 and TRBJ1-4, with 9 bases lining up with TRBD1. Germline V gene sequence: CDR1 MNHNS, CDR2 SASEGT. This CDR3 region has 14 residues. V shed 6 bases and J 6 bases; nucleotides not matched to a gene: 5. The CDR3 loop is CASSSTGGYEKLFF. The CDR3 DNA is TGTGCCAGCAGCTCAACAGGGGGCTATGAAAAACTGTTTTTT.